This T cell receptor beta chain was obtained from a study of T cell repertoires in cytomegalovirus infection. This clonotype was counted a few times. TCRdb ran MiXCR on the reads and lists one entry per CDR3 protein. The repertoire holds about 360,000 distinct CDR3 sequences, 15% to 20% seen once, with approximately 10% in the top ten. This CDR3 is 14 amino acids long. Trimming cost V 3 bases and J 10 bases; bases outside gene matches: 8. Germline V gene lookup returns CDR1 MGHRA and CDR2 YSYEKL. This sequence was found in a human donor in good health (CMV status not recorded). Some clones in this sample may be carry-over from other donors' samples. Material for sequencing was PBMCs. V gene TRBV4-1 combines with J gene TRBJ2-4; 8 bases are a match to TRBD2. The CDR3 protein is CASSHLGGTRIQYF. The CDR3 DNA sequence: TGCGCCAGCAGCCACCTCGGTGGGACTAGGATTCAGTACTTC.